What follows are 2 T cell receptor beta chains derived from one specimen sequenced in a study of T cell responses to AZD1222 COVID-19 vaccine. Produced via immunoSEQ multiplex PCR; TCRdb's table is partial and in-frame only. Here the sample spans about 69,000 clones, roughly 80% being singletons. The sequencing here drew on peripheral blood, taken 28 days after the second AZD1222 dose. The receptors were sampled from an adult who received the AZD1222 COVID-19 vaccine.

This clone has only a few counts. The chain recombines TRBV28 with TRBJ1-2, with TRBD1 as a possible D gene (6 bases). Deletions cut 4 bases from V and 7 bases from J, with 10 bases between. From germline, CDR1 is MDHEN and CDR2 SYDVKM. The CDR3 is 12 residues long. Here the CDR3 reads CASSSTGRGYTF. CDR3 coding DNA: TGTGCCAGCAGTTCGACAGGACGTGGCTACACCTTC.

This clone was seen a single time. V and J are TRBV28 and TRBJ1-2; D unresolved. This CDR3 is built from 11 residues. Trimming stripped 11 bases from V and 2 bases from J, with 9 bases between. Germline lookup yields CDR1 MDHEN and CDR2 SYDVKM. The CDR3 spells CAVRRNYGYTF. The CDR3 coding sequence is TGTGCCGTGAGGCGGAACTATGGCTACACCTTC.